The 29 T cell receptor beta chains reported below all come from one sample, sequenced in a study of control samples from healthy donors and cancer patients. Assay: immunoSEQ multiplex PCR; the TCRdb copy retains only in-frame clones and omits some. Seen here are under 150,000 clones, about 88% observed once, and the top ten hold roughly 8.7%. The sample was blood. All receptors come from a woman aged 25-40 years in good health.

The CDR3 region has the DNA TGTGCCAGCAGTTACACTGAGAGGGTCAATGAGCAGTTCTTC. Translating it yields CASSYTERVNEQFF. The rearrangement joins TRBV6-5 to TRBJ2-1; a possible D gene is TRBD2 (5 bases). The germline gives CDR1 MNHEY, CDR2 SVGAGI. Trimming pared 2 bases from V and 6 bases from J, leaving 11 bases between. The CDR3 extends over 14 amino acids.

The chain links TRBV6-5 to TRBJ1-1; D uncertain. The CDR3 length is 15 residues. Germline V gene data show CDR1 as MNHEY and CDR2 as SVGAGI. The V end lost 0 bases, the J end lost 0 bases, and 8 bases lay between the germline ends. The CDR3 DNA is TGTGCCAGCAGTTACTCGGGAGATATGAACACTGAAGCTTTCTTT. It codes for CASSYSGDMNTEAFF.

CDR3 protein: CSAETRTNTGELFF. In nucleotides, the CDR3 is TGCAGCGCTGAGACTAGGACGAACACCGGGGAGCTGTTTTTT. The chain uses TRBV29-1 and TRBJ2-2, with D possibly being TRBD2 (6 bases). The CDR3 is 14 residues long. V lost 7 bases and J lost 0, with 12 bases in between. Germline V CDR1 and CDR2: SQVTM, ANQGSEA.

The V call is TRBV29-1, the J call TRBJ2-1; D unresolved. The CDR3 runs to 10 residues. V lost 4 bases, J lost 5 bases, and 3 bases lay in between. Germline V gene lookup returns CDR1 SQVTM and CDR2 ANQGSEA. The CDR3, as DNA: TGCAGCGTTGCCCACAATGAGCAGTTCTTC. Its protein product is CSVAHNEQFF.

The chain is built from TRBV30 and TRBJ1-5; D uncertain. Trimming took off 1 base at V and 7 bases at J, with 8 bases between the two ends. The CDR3 extends over 12 amino acids. CDR1 and CDR2 from the germline V gene are GTSNPN and SVGIG (reference sequence). In DNA form, the CDR3 reads TGTGCCTGGAGTGGAGGAAGGCAGCCCCAGCATTTT. Encoded protein: CAWSGGRQPQHF.

This chain connects TRBV30 to TRBJ1-5; D unresolved. V was cut by 0 bases and J by 3 bases, with 6 bases left in between. The CDR3 is 13 residues long. Germline-derived CDR1 and CDR2 are GTSNPN and SVGIG (reference sequence). This CDR3 is CAWSVHNNQPQHF. The CDR3 nucleotides read TGTGCCTGGAGTGTACACAACAATCAGCCCCAGCATTTT.

The chain couples TRBV30 to TRBJ2-7; D possibly corresponds to TRBD1 (6 bases). Germline V CDR1 and CDR2: GTSNPN, SVGIG (reference sequence). This CDR3 has 15 residues. V was cut by 1 base and J by 7 bases, with 20 bases left in between. The DNA for the CDR3 is TGTGCCTGGAGTGATACAGGGCGGTTCCTGGGGGAGCAGTACTTC. It yields the protein CAWSDTGRFLGEQYF. Based on the CDR3 plus reference TRBV30 and TRBJ2-7, the full variable domain is SQTIHQWPATLVQPVGSPLSLECTVEGTSNPNLYWYRQAAGRGLQLLFYSVGIGQISSEVPQNLSASRPQDRQFILSSKKLLLSDSGFYLCAWSDTGRFLGEQYFGPGTRLTVT.

A single count supports this clone. The chain couples TRBV20-1 to TRBJ1-1, with unresolved D. Germline-derived CDR1 and CDR2 are DFQATT and SNEGSKA (reference sequence). CDR3 size: 13 residues. The ends were cut back, 3 bases at V and 2 bases at J, with 10 bases in the middle. CDR3 sequence: CSASRGQNTEAFF. DNA of the CDR3: TGCAGTGCTAGTCGGGGTCAAAACACTGAAGCTTTCTTT.

The chain links TRBV9 to TRBJ1-2; D might be TRBD1 (6 bases). The germline V gene encodes CDR1 SGDLS and CDR2 YYNGEE. CDR3 length equals 15 residues. V lost 4 bases, J lost 2 bases, and 15 bases lay in between. CDR3 DNA sequence: TGTGCCAGCAGCCCCAGACAGGCCTCCAACTATGGCTACACCTTC. It codes for CASSPRQASNYGYTF.

The sample holds one count of this clone. V gene TRBV20-1 combines with J gene TRBJ1-4; 7 bases are shared with TRBD1. Trimming cost V 3 bases and J 8 bases; bases outside gene matches: 9. The CDR3 loop spans 14 amino acids. Germline loops: CDR1 DFQATT, CDR2 SNEGSKA (reference sequence). CDR3 sequence: CSASDTGVREKLFF. CDR3 nucleotide sequence: TGCAGTGCTAGTGATACAGGGGTGAGAGAAAAACTGTTTTTT.

The chain has TRBV29-1 and TRBJ1-1; a possible D gene is TRBD1 (5 bases). Trimming pared 7 bases from V and 3 bases from J, leaving 15 bases between. This CDR3 region has 13 residues. Germline CDR1 reads SQVTM; CDR2 reads ANQGSEA. The CDR3 spells CSAVNWGDTEAFF. CDR3 DNA sequence: TGCAGCGCCGTCAATTGGGGCGACACTGAAGCTTTCTTT.

The V and J genes are TRBV4-1 and TRBJ2-7; 11 bases agree with TRBD2. J lost 4 bases, V lost 6 bases, and 5 bases had no gene match. The CDR3 loop spans 14 amino acids. Germline loops: CDR1 MGHRA, CDR2 YSYEKL. The CDR3 loop is CASSVAGGPYEQYF. The CDR3 region has the DNA TGCGCCAGCAGTGTAGCGGGAGGGCCGTACGAGCAGTACTTC.

The chain carries TRBV6-5 and TRBJ1-4; D call uncertain. The CDR3 contains 14 residues. V was shortened by 2 bases and J by 4 bases, with 8 bases between the two germline ends. CDR1 and CDR2 (germline): MNHEY, SVGAGI. CDR3 in DNA: TGTGCCAGCAGTTACGGGCAGAATAATGAAAAACTGTTTTTT. Its translation is CASSYGQNNEKLFF.

The chain combines TRBV20-1 with TRBJ1-5; TRBD1 might be the D (6 bases). V lost 3 bases and J lost 0, with 9 bases in between. The CDR3 length is 14 residues. Germline V gives CDR1 DFQATT, CDR2 SNEGSKA (reference sequence). CDR3 nucleotides: TGCAGTGCTAGTGGGACAATTAGCAATCAGCCCCAGCATTTT. It yields the protein CSASGTISNQPQHF.

The chain has TRBV12-3 or TRBV12-4 and TRBJ1-2; 7 bases are a match to TRBD1. J lost 6 bases, V lost 5 bases, and 3 bases had no gene match. The CDR3 covers 12 residues. DNA of the CDR3: TGTGCCAGCAGTGGGACAGCCCATGGCTACACCTTC. Its translation is CASSGTAHGYTF.

The chain recombines TRBV29-1 with TRBJ1-4; D is unclear. V lost 7 bases, J lost 8 bases, and 14 bases lay in between. The CDR3 length is 12 residues. Germline V CDR1 and CDR2: SQVTM, ANQGSEA. This CDR3 is CSALGGREKLFF. The CDR3 nucleotides are TGCAGCGCCCTAGGAGGTAGGGAAAAACTGTTTTTT.

This clone has a single count. The chain recombines TRBV28 with TRBJ1-3; D unresolved. V was shortened by 6 bases and J by 1 base, with 13 bases between the two germline ends. The CDR3 extends over 15 amino acids. From germline, CDR1 is MDHEN and CDR2 SYDVKM. This CDR3 is CASSPPPGSGNTIYF. CDR3 nucleotide sequence: TGTGCCAGCAGCCCCCCCCCGGGATCTGGAAACACCATATATTTT.

The V gene is TRBV5-1, the J gene TRBJ1-1; TRBD1 agrees at 7 bases. After removal of 4 bases from V and 5 bases from J, the junction contained 14 bases not matched to a gene. The CDR3 contains 16 residues. CDR1 and CDR2 from the germline V gene are SGHRS and YFSETQ. The CDR3 DNA follows: TGCGCCAGCAGCCTGACAGGGAAGGGAGGTGGGACTGAAGCTTTCTTT. Protein sequence: CASSLTGKGGGTEAFF.

DNA of the CDR3: TGTGCCAGCAGTTTAAGTCTGGGGGGCGAGACCCAGTACTTC. Protein sequence: CASSLSLGGETQYF. This chain joins TRBV28 and TRBJ2-5; D tentatively reads TRBD1 or TRBD2 (6 bases each). This CDR3 spans 14 amino acids. V was pared by 2 bases and J by 5 bases, with 12 bases between. Looked up from germline, CDR1 is MDHEN and CDR2 is SYDVKM. Supplemented by reference TRBV28 and TRBJ2-5, the full variable domain reads DVKVTQSSRYLVKRTGEKVFLECVQDMDHENMFWYRQDPGLGLRLIYFSYDVKMKEKGDIPEGYSVSREKKERFSLILESASTNQTSMYLCASSLSLGGETQYFGPGTRLLVL.

The J gene is TRBJ2-5, the V gene TRBV6-1; 12 bases match TRBD2. This CDR3 has 17 residues. The ends lost 1 base at V and 3 bases at J; junction bases unmatched: 6. Germline V gene data show CDR1 as MNHNS and CDR2 as SASEGT. The chain's CDR3 is CASSEGNTSGRKETQYF. The DNA of the CDR3 is TGTGCCAGCAGTGAAGGTAACACTAGCGGGAGGAAAGAGACCCAGTACTTC.

Of note for this clone: The sample holds other DNA sequences that translate to the same CDR3. V gene TRBV18 combines with J gene TRBJ1-2; 8 bases agree with TRBD1. Per the germline V gene, CDR1 is KGHSH and CDR2 is LQKENI. V shed 3 bases, J shed 8 bases, and the junction held 2 bases outside the gene matches. This CDR3 region has 12 residues. CDR3 residues: CASSPDRGGYTF. The CDR3 nucleotides read TGTGCCAGCTCACCCGACAGGGGCGGCTACACCTTC.

CDR3 sequence: CASSGGQGLRSPLHF. The CDR3 DNA follows: TGTGCCAGCAGTGGCGGACAGGGCTTACGTTCACCCCTCCACTTT. The V and J genes are TRBV2 and TRBJ1-6; 8 positions agree with TRBD1. This CDR3 has 15 amino acids. Germline-derived CDR1 and CDR2 are SNHLY and FYNNEI. Germline trimming cut 4 bases from V and 9 bases from J; bases unmatched to any gene: 8. Filled out from reference TRBV2 and TRBJ1-6, the complete variable domain reads EPEVTQTPSHQVTQMGQEVILRCVPISNHLYFYWYRQILGQKVEFLVSFYNNEISEKSEIFDDQFSVERPDGSNFTLKIRSTKLEDSAMYFCASSGGQGLRSPLHFGNGTRLTVT.

This rearrangement joins TRBV5-1 to TRBJ1-1, with D unresolved. The CDR3 contains 13 residues. Germline V CDR1 and CDR2: SGHRS, YFSETQ. V shed 4 bases and J shed 3 bases, with 10 bases lying between them. The CDR3 region is CASSTMVDTEAFF. CDR3 DNA sequence: TGCGCCAGCAGCACAATGGTGGACACTGAAGCTTTCTTT.

The rearrangement joins TRBV28 to TRBJ2-7; 13 bases match TRBD2. Germline V lookup: CDR1 MDHEN, CDR2 SYDVKM. The CDR3 is 15 residues long. After removal of 5 bases from V and 5 bases from J, the junction contained 6 bases not matched to a gene. CDR3 region: CASSSPTSGRNEQYF. The DNA of the CDR3 is TGTGCCAGCAGTAGCCCGACTAGCGGGAGGAACGAGCAGTACTTC.

The chain carries TRBV28 and TRBJ1-4; possibly TRBD1 for D (5 bases). Trimming removed 0 bases from V and 8 bases from J, with 10 bases in between. CDR1 and CDR2 from the germline V gene are MDHEN and SYDVKM. The CDR3 contains 14 residues. The CDR3 spells CASSLWQGREKLFF. The CDR3 nucleotides read TGTGCCAGCAGTTTATGGCAGGGTCGGGAAAAACTGTTTTTT.

This clone was seen once. The chain recombines TRBV7-8 with TRBJ2-5; 11 positions match TRBD1. Germline V gene lookup returns CDR1 SGHVS and CDR2 FQNEAQ. The CDR3 extends over 16 amino acids. J lost 3 bases, V lost 5 bases, and 8 bases had no gene match. In DNA, the CDR3 is TGTGCCAGCAGCCCACTGGACAGGGGGCCGAAAGAGACCCAGTACTTC. As protein: CASSPLDRGPKETQYF.

The V gene is TRBV27, the J gene TRBJ1-4; D is uncertain. This CDR3 has 12 amino acids. V lost 6 bases, J lost 7 bases, and 9 bases lay in between. Germline-derived CDR1 and CDR2 are MNHEY and SMNVEV (reference sequence). The CDR3 protein is CASRSAGEKLFF. The CDR3 DNA reads as TGTGCCAGCAGATCCGCGGGTGAAAAACTGTTTTTT.

The rearrangement uses TRBV5-4 and TRBJ2-5; 10 bases agree with TRBD2. Germline values: CDR1 SGHNT, CDR2 YYREEE (reference sequence). There are 14 residues in the CDR3. V shed 1 base and J 5 bases; nucleotides not matched to a gene: 2. For the CDR3, the DNA is TGTGCCAGCAGCTTGAGCGGGAGGGGGGAGACCCAGTACTTC. This codes for CASSLSGRGETQYF.

V usage is TRBV10-3 and J usage is TRBJ1-4, with 8 bases that match TRBD1. CDR1 ENHRY and CDR2 SYGVKD come from the germline V gene. The CDR3 has 14 residues. V shed 5 bases, J shed 5 bases, and the junction held 4 bases outside the gene matches. The chain's CDR3 is CAISKTGENEKLFF. The CDR3 DNA reads TGTGCCATCAGTAAGACAGGGGAGAATGAAAAACTGTTTTTT.